These 9 T cell receptor beta chains were sequenced from one sample in a study of a mutant IDH1 vaccine in newly diagnosed glioma. Sample time point: baseline, week 1 (first vaccination visit). Described treatment: pre-vaccination baseline after standard-of-care therapy. Measured with immunoSEQ multiplex PCR; TCRdb has only the in-frame clones, and not every one. The sample has roughly 51,000 clones, 86% seen once. Sequencing was performed on PBMCs, taken from a glioma patient treated with radiotherapy, temozolomide or both. Every receptor here comes from a man aged 40-49 years with glioma.

The genes are TRBV7-2 and TRBJ1-1; 9 positions agree with TRBD1. Trimming removed 2 bases from V and 4 bases from J; junction bases left unmatched: 8. The CDR3 spans 16 residues. Germline CDR1 is SGHTA and CDR2 is FQGNSA. The CDR3 DNA reads TGTGCCAGCAGCTTATATCCACAGGGGGCTGGCACTGAAGCTTTCTTT. As protein: CASSLYPQGAGTEAFF.

In its sample, this clone was seen a few times. This sequence joins TRBV2 and TRBJ1-5; D is ambiguous. V shed 3 bases and J shed 0 bases, with 18 bases lying between them. CDR1 and CDR2 (germline): SNHLY, FYNNEI. This CDR3 comprises 18 residues. The CDR3, as DNA: TGTGCCAGCAGTGATGTTTTCCTTTTCCGGAATAGCAATCAGCCCCAGCATTTT. Translation gives CASSDVFLFRNSNQPQHF.

The CDR3 here is CASSGTREGEQYF. The CDR3 nucleotides read TGTGCCAGCTCAGGAACGAGAGAGGGCGAGCAGTACTTC. This chain connects TRBV18 to TRBJ2-7; TRBD2 is a possible D gene (5 bases). V was trimmed by 5 bases and J by 6 bases, leaving 14 bases between them. The germline CDR1 and CDR2 sequences are KGHSH and LQKENI. This CDR3 is 13 amino acids long.

V is TRBV4-1 and J is TRBJ2-1; no firm D call. Trimming shortened V by 4 bases and J by 8 bases, and 15 bases separated the two germline ends. Germline V CDR1 and CDR2: MGHRA, YSYEKL. This CDR3 comprises 14 residues. The CDR3 sequence is CASSREVEAYEQFF. CDR3 bases: TGCGCCAGCAGCCGAGAGGTAGAGGCGTATGAGCAGTTCTTC.

This chain connects TRBV5-8 to TRBJ2-3, with D perhaps matching TRBD2 (6 bases). This CDR3 is built from 15 residues. Trimming removed 6 bases from V and 3 bases from J, with 17 bases in between. Germline V gene data show CDR1 as SGHTS and CDR2 as YDEGEE. This CDR3 is CASTRGQGGTDTQYF. The CDR3 DNA reads as TGTGCCAGCACCCGAGGGCAGGGAGGTACAGATACGCAGTATTTT.

This chain uses TRBV5-1 with TRBJ2-7; D is uncertain. The CDR3 is made up of 15 amino acids. With 4 bases removed from V and 1 base from J, the gap between germline ends came to 15 bases. Germline V gene data show CDR1 as SGHRS and CDR2 as YFSETQ. CDR3 nucleotide sequence: TGCGCCAGCAGCAGGGTGGGATCCTTGTCCTACGAGCAGTACTTC. It yields the protein CASSRVGSLSYEQYF.

The CDR3 protein is CASSLLGETQNIQYF. CDR3 nucleotide sequence: TGTGCCAGCAGCTTGCTTGGGGAGACCCAAAACATTCAGTACTTC. The chain uses TRBV7-8 and TRBJ2-4, with a weak D call TRBD2 (5 bases). Deletions cut 3 bases from V and 5 bases from J, with 14 bases between. The CDR3 is 15 amino acids. Germline V gene lookup returns CDR1 SGHVS and CDR2 FQNEAQ.

The rearrangement uses TRBV15 and TRBJ2-5; tentatively, D is TRBD1 or TRBD2 (5 bases each). V lost 1 base and J 2 bases, leaving 11 bases between the germline ends. The CDR3 totals 15 residues. Germline CDR1 reads LNHNV; CDR2 reads YYDKDF (reference sequence). CDR3 DNA: TGTGCCACCAGCAGAGCCTTGGGACGGCAAGAGACCCAGTACTTC. Its protein product is CATSRALGRQETQYF.

This sequence joins TRBV5-6 and TRBJ2-1, with 11 bases that match TRBD2. Per the germline V gene, CDR1 is SGHDT and CDR2 is YYEEEE. The CDR3 has 16 residues. V dropped 5 bases and J dropped 0; count of bases not matched to a gene: 4. The CDR3 loop reads CASSLTSGSSYNEQFF. Written as DNA, the CDR3 is TGTGCCAGCAGTTTAACTAGCGGGAGCTCCTACAATGAGCAGTTCTTC.